Each of the 9 T cell receptor beta chains below was sequenced from the same sample in a study of CXCR3-negative and CXCR3-positive naive CD8 T cells. Researchers prepared the TRB cDNA libraries using 5' RACE with UMI labels. TCRdb re-called the 5' RACE reads and gives one entry per CDR3 protein, without DNA. This specimen shows fewer than 80,000 distinct CDR3 sequences; the ten leading clones hold about 4.6%. The sequencing sample was made of naive CXCR3- CD8+ T cells from blood. Subset indicated: CD45RO-CCR7+CD27+CD95- naive CD8+ T cells lacking CXCR3 (TNR3-). All receptors derive from a human donor in good health. Some clones in this sample may be carry-over from other donors' samples.

CDR3 amino acids: CASSYLGGEQYF. V usage is TRBV6-2 or TRBV6-3 and J usage is TRBJ2-7. The CDR3 loop spans 12 amino acids. Per germline, CDR1 MNHEY and CDR2 SVGEGT.

The rearrangement joins TRBV2 to TRBJ2-1. Germline V gene lookup returns CDR1 SNHLY and CDR2 FYNNEI. The CDR3 spans 14 residues. CDR3 sequence: CAILGLSSYNEQFF.

The rearrangement uses TRBV29-1 and TRBJ2-2; TCRdb's D call of TRBD1 is untestable without DNA. This CDR3 spans 14 amino acids. CDR1 is SQVTM, CDR2 ANQGSEA, per germline. CDR3: CSVEVTPGPGELFF.

The chain is built from TRBV5-1 and TRBJ1-1; TCRdb proposes TRBD1, but this gene call is untestable without DNA. This CDR3 is 13 amino acids long. From germline, CDR1 is SGHRS and CDR2 YFSETQ. CDR3 amino acids: CASSNTGDTEAFF.

This rearrangement joins TRBV15 to TRBJ1-1; TCRdb gives TRBD1 as the D gene, but with no DNA this cannot be confirmed. CDR1 LNHNV and CDR2 YYDKDF come from the germline V gene (reference sequence). The CDR3 is made up of 15 amino acids. The CDR3 here is CATSRERTGKSEAFF.

The rearrangement uses TRBV5-5 and TRBJ2-2; TCRdb's D call of TRBD1 is untestable without DNA. Looked up from germline, CDR1 is SGHKS and CDR2 is YYEKEE (reference sequence). The length of the CDR3 is 20 residues. The CDR3 loop is CASSLPNPGAADANTGELFF.

V usage is TRBV7-9 and J usage is TRBJ2-4; with no DNA, the TCRdb D assignment of TRBD1 cannot be verified. Germline CDR1 SEHNR, CDR2 FQNEAQ (reference sequence). The CDR3 is made up of 14 amino acids. CDR3 sequence reads: CASSPGTAKNIQYF.

The chain's CDR3 is CSVEDPAGEISDTQYF. This sequence joins TRBV29-1 and TRBJ2-3; TCRdb outputs TRBD2, but without DNA this stays unchecked. The CDR3 has 16 residues. Germline V gives CDR1 SQVTM, CDR2 ANQGSEA.

The chain links TRBV28 to TRBJ2-1; TCRdb reports TRBD1, a call that lacks DNA to check it against. The CDR3 consists of 16 residues. Germline CDR1 is MDHEN and CDR2 is SYDVKM. The CDR3 loop reads CASSLLGGGAYNEQFF.